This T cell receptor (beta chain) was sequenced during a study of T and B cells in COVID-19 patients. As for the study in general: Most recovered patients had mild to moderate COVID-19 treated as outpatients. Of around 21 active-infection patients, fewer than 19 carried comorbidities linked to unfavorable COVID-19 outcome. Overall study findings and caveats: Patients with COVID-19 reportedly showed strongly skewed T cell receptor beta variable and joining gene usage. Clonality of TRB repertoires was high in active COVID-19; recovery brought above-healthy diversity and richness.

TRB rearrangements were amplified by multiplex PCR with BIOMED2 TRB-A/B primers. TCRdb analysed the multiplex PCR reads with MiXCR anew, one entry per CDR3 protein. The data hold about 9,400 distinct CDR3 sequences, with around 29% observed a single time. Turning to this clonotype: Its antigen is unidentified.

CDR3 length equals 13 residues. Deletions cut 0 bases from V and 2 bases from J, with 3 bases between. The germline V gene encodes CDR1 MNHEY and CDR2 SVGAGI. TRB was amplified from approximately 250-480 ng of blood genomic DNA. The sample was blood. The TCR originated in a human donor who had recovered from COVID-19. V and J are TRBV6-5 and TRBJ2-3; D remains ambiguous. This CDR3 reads CASSYSNTDTQYF. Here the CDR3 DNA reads TGTGCCAGCAGTTACTCTAACACAGATACGCAGTATTTT.